The clone carrying this T cell receptor beta chain rates as medium-sized. No antigen is known for it. TCRdb passed the 5' RACE reads through MiXCR, listing each CDR3 protein once. In the table there are approximately 520,000 distinct CDR3 sequences, approximately 5.3% of which are singletons. The entry originates in a study of CD8 T cells in ankylosing spondylitis. Study conclusions and caveats: Made up of 7 to 9 highly homologous variants, a TCR beta motif appeared characteristic of ankylosing spondylitis blood.

This CDR3 has 16 residues. The V gene lost 1 base and the J gene lost 3 bases, with 13 bases spanning the gap. The germline V gene encodes CDR1 SGHRS and CDR2 YFSETQ. This chain links TRBV5-1 with TRBJ2-2, with D perhaps TRBD1 or TRBD2 (5 bases each). This receptor was identified in a male donor with ankylosing spondylitis. Sequenced input: blood, either unsorted or a sorted T cell fraction (not recorded which). DNA for the CDR3: TGCGCCAGCAGCTTGTATCGAGGGGCGGACACCGGGGAGCTGTTTTTT. Translation gives CASSLYRGADTGELFF.